This T cell receptor beta chain was identified during a study of cytomegalovirus exposure and HLA in healthy donors. At the level of the study: HLA-typed donors were the source of approximately 80 million unique TCRs, which an early data release held.

A multiplex PCR was run with 60 Vbeta primers and 13 Jbeta primers. In the original analysis: A later analysis tallied approximately 78 million unique TCR beta chains, approximately 11 million of them shared. TCRdb keeps only in-frame clones here, not all; method: immunoSEQ multiplex PCR. For V, J and clone size, that table is used; D and trimming come from the DNA. The sample has about 98,000 clones; roughly 80% are singletons. Details on this clone: Its antigen is not known.

The study's findings and limits: Relative to equally common others, HLA-associated TCR beta chains showed greater clonal expansion in a later analysis.

The junction had 5 bases not matched to a gene; V was cut back by 3 bases and J by 6 bases. This CDR3 is built from 14 residues. The V gene's germline CDR1 is SNHLY and CDR2 FYNNEI. Unrecorded immune exposure was likely among donors, who were nominally healthy when sampled. The chain links TRBV2 to TRBJ2-7, with 10 bases fitting TRBD2. The sequence was obtained from a male donor in good health and CMV-seropositive. The sequenced sample was PBMCs. CDR3 region: CASSESGRAGEQYF. CDR3 nucleotides: TGTGCCAGCAGTGAGAGCGGGAGGGCGGGCGAGCAGTACTTC. The full variable domain, its missing parts supplied by reference TRBV2 and TRBJ2-7, is EPEVTQTPSHQVTQMGQEVILRCVPISNHLYFYWYRQILGQKVEFLVSFYNNEISEKSEIFDDQFSVERPDGSNFTLKIRSTKLEDSAMYFCASSESGRAGEQYFGPGTRLTVT.